These 18 T cell receptor beta chains share one sample of origin, sequenced in a study of spatial heterogeneity in lung cancer. Study-level results: Mutation tallies in tumors tracked expanded intratumoral alpha and beta TCR counts.

No antigen has been assigned to these receptors. Time point defined: sample taken at primary tumor resection. TCRdb fed the 5' RACE reads into MiXCR, producing one record per CDR3 protein. The table shows nearly 15,000 distinct CDR3 sequences, with under 8% occurring only once. The starting material was lung tumor tissue, obtained at surgery. All receptors derive from a male donor with early-stage non-small cell lung cancer.

This clonotype was detected ten times or more. The chain employs TRBV6-6 and TRBJ2-3; a possible D gene is TRBD2 (5 bases). V lost 2 bases and J 3 bases, leaving 9 bases between the germline ends. This CDR3 region has 14 residues. In germline, CDR1 is MNHNY, CDR2 SVGAGI (reference sequence). The CDR3 loop reads CASSYEGRTDTQYF. The CDR3 nucleotides read TGTGCCAGCAGTTACGAGGGTAGGACAGATACGCAGTATTTT.

By share, this clonotype counts as medium-sized. The chain carries TRBV6-6 and TRBJ1-1, with D maybe TRBD1 (5 bases). This CDR3 spans 17 amino acids. The germline V gene has CDR1 MNHNY and CDR2 SVGAGI (reference sequence). The V gene lost 8 bases and the J gene lost 0 bases, with 22 bases spanning the gap. The CDR3 region has the DNA TGTGCCAGCGGAAACTTATTCGACAGCTCAGTGAACACTGAAGCTTTCTTT. It codes for CASGNLFDSSVNTEAFF.

This clonotype was counted only a few times. The chain is built from TRBV29-1 and TRBJ1-6, with a possible D match to TRBD1 (5 bases). V was clipped by 5 bases and J by 4 bases, with 9 bases between them. CDR1 and CDR2 from the germline V gene are SQVTM and ANQGSEA. The CDR3 spans 13 residues. DNA for the CDR3: TGCAGCGTTCGGCAGGGATATAATTCACCCCTCCACTTT. Protein product: CSVRQGYNSPLHF.

The table lists this clonotype with a few counts. The rearrangement links TRBV12-3 or TRBV12-4 to TRBJ2-6; no firm D call. V lost 3 bases to trimming and J lost 4 bases, with 10 bases between them. The CDR3 runs to 15 residues. The CDR3 bases are TGTGCCAGCAGTTTTGGGGTTACCGGGGCCAACGTCCTGACTTTC. It codes for CASSFGVTGANVLTF.

This clonotype was counted many times. This chain connects TRBV24-1 to TRBJ2-1; possibly TRBD1 for D (5 bases). The germline CDR1 and CDR2 sequences are KGHDR and SFDVKD. This CDR3 has 14 residues. The V gene lost 2 bases and the J gene lost 7 bases, with 11 bases spanning the gap. The CDR3 is CATSDSFQGNEQFF. CDR3 sequence (DNA): TGTGCCACCAGTGATTCGTTTCAGGGTAATGAGCAGTTCTTC.

This clonotype was observed many times. The genes are TRBV12-3 or TRBV12-4 and TRBJ1-1; D not certain. Trimming removed 3 bases at V and 7 bases at J, with 15 bases between. The CDR3 totals 14 residues. Here the CDR3 DNA reads TGTGCCAGCAGTTTCGCCAGGTTCGGGGATGAAGCTTTCTTT. Protein: CASSFARFGDEAFF.

This clonotype was detected ten times or more. The chain combines TRBV6-5 with TRBJ2-2; TRBD1 is a possible D gene (6 bases). Germline-derived CDR1 and CDR2 are MNHEY and SVGAGI. This CDR3 has 15 residues. The ends were cut back, 6 bases at V and 7 bases at J, with 18 bases in the middle. CDR3 region: CASSLRNRVIGELFF. The CDR3 nucleotides are TGTGCCAGCAGCCTTCGGAACAGGGTCATCGGGGAGCTGTTTTTT.

The sample holds a few counts of this clonotype. V usage is TRBV7-9 and J usage is TRBJ2-1; 8 bases match TRBD2. CDR1 is SEHNR and CDR2 is FQNEAQ in the germline V gene (reference sequence). This CDR3 comprises 19 residues. V gave up 1 base and J gave up 2 bases; unmatched junction bases: 13. The CDR3: CASSLGLGAGARTYNEQFF. Written as DNA, the CDR3 is TGTGCCAGCAGCTTAGGTCTGGGAGCGGGAGCCCGCACCTACAATGAGCAGTTCTTC.

This clonotype was counted at least ten times. This sequence joins TRBV10-3 and TRBJ1-1, with a tentative D call TRBD1 (5 bases). The CDR3 is made up of 15 amino acids. Trimming shortened V by 3 bases and J by 2 bases, and 13 bases separated the two germline ends. CDR1 and CDR2 (germline): ENHRY, SYGVKD. The CDR3 DNA reads TGTGCCATCAGTGATAACCCGACAGTCAACACTGAAGCTTTCTTT. This translates into CAISDNPTVNTEAFF.

This clonotype occurred many times. The rearrangement links TRBV20-1 to TRBJ2-1; D not certain. V was clipped by 3 bases and J by 7 bases, with 10 bases between them. Germline V CDR1 and CDR2: DFQATT, SNEGSKA (reference sequence). The CDR3 has 12 residues. CDR3 residues: CSASPNRNEQFF. The CDR3 DNA is TGCAGTGCTAGCCCTAATCGTAATGAGCAGTTCTTC.

This clonotype came up many times. With a much larger clone just one base away, this may be a read error. The genes are TRBV19 and TRBJ1-2; D call uncertain. Trimming removed 3 bases at V and 7 bases at J, with 9 bases between. The CDR3 has 12 residues. Germline assignment: CDR1 LNHDA and CDR2 SQIVND (reference sequence). For the CDR3, the DNA is TGTGCCAGTAGTATGGGGAACGGTGGCTACACCTTC. Its translation is CASSMGNGGYTF.

This clonotype was seen repeatedly, ten times or more. The V gene is TRBV7-9, the J gene TRBJ2-5; D is unresolved. The CDR3 is made up of 14 amino acids. Trimming left V 5 bases short and J 2 bases short, with 12 bases between. Germline lookup yields CDR1 SEHNR and CDR2 FQNEAQ (reference sequence). This CDR3 reads CASSPTFTQETQYF. The CDR3 region has the DNA TGTGCCAGCAGCCCGACTTTCACACAAGAGACCCAGTACTTC. Full variable domain (outside the CDR3, taken from reference TRBV7-9 and TRBJ2-5): DTGVSQNPRHKITKRGQNVTFRCDPISEHNRLYWYRQTLGQGPEFLTYFQNEAQLEKSRLLSDRFSAERPKGSFSTLEIQRTEQGDSAMYLCASSPTFTQETQYFGPGTRLLVL.

A remark on this clonotype: Being one base from a much bigger clone, this may be a read error. This chain joins TRBV5-1 and TRBJ1-4, with TRBD1 as a possible D gene (6 bases). The CDR3 has 15 residues. Germline V gene lookup returns CDR1 SGHRS and CDR2 YFSETQ. CDR3: CVSSLREGGDEKLFF. The CDR3 nucleotides are TGCGTCAGCAGCCTCCGAGAGGGGGGCGATGAAAAACTGTTTTTT.

The table lists this clonotype with many counts. The CDR3 sequence: CSVQGSTDTQYF. CDR3 DNA: TGCAGCGTTCAGGGGAGCACAGATACGCAGTATTTT. This chain connects TRBV29-1 to TRBJ2-3, with TRBD1 as a possible D gene (6 bases). V dropped 5 bases and J dropped 0 bases, with 6 bases sitting between them. Germline V gene lookup returns CDR1 SQVTM and CDR2 ANQGSEA. CDR3 size: 12 residues.

This clonotype was counted at least ten times. The rearrangement links TRBV5-1 to TRBJ1-6; D perhaps matches TRBD1 (6 bases). Trimming took off 4 bases at V and 4 bases at J, with 15 bases between the two ends. The CDR3 has 16 residues. CDR1 and CDR2 from the germline V gene are SGHRS and YFSETQ. CDR3 nucleotide sequence: TGCGCCAGCAGCGTACAGGGCCCCGGTTATAATTCACCCCTCCACTTT. Protein: CASSVQGPGYNSPLHF.

The chain links TRBV9 to TRBJ2-2; 9 nucleotides align to TRBD2. CDR3 length: 16 residues. Germline-derived CDR1 and CDR2 are SGDLS and YYNGEE. The ends lost 0 bases at V and 4 bases at J; junction bases unmatched: 4. CDR3 nucleotides: TGTGCCAGCAGCGTAGTGTCTAGCGGGGTCACCGGGGAGCTGTTTTTT. This translates into CASSVVSSGVTGELFF.

Regarding this clonotype: A much larger clonotype is one base distant, so this may be a read error. The chain couples TRBV27 to TRBJ1-2; 7 nucleotides align to TRBD1. Germline V gene data show CDR1 as MNHEY and CDR2 as SMNVEV (reference sequence). This CDR3 region has 15 residues. DNA of the CDR3: TGTGCCAGCAGTTTTTTATCAGGGGGGCAAAAGGGCTACTCCTTC. Protein product: CASSFLSGGQKGYSF.

The rearrangement joins TRBV7-8 to TRBJ1-5; D remains ambiguous. The V end lost 5 bases, the J end lost 1 base, and 6 bases lay between the germline ends. The germline CDR1 and CDR2 sequences are SGHVS and FQNEAQ. CDR3 length: 13 residues. CDR3 sequence: CASSVRSNQPQHF. In nucleotides, the CDR3 is TGTGCCAGCAGCGTAAGGAGCAATCAGCCCCAGCATTTT.